The text below deals with one TCR beta chain. What it binds is unknown. The data stem from a study of CD4+ T cells in melanoma. The method was immunoSEQ multiplex PCR; TCRdb's version includes in-frame clones alone and lacks a portion of them. The sample lists about 120,000 clones; approximately 90% were seen once. Study findings and constraints: Diverse differentiation states were reported for melanoma neoantigen-specific CD4+ T cells. A reported correlation linked neoantigen-specific CD4+ T cells to CD8+, macrophage and B cell function.

This receptor was taken from a human donor with melanoma. The sample consisted of peripheral blood.

This chain's CDR3 is CASSTQGEGNQPQHF. The CDR3 DNA is TGTGCCAGCAGTACCCAGGGGGAGGGCAATCAGCCCCAGCATTTT. The chain employs TRBV6-5 and TRBJ1-5; 7 bases align to TRBD1. Germline V gene sequence: CDR1 MNHEY, CDR2 SVGAGI. This CDR3 has 15 amino acids. V gave up 5 bases and J gave up 2 bases; unmatched junction bases: 6.